This entry concerns a single T cell receptor beta chain. This table comes from immunoSEQ multiplex PCR, and its TCRdb copy is limited to in-frame clones, with some not included. The profile shows fewer than 250,000 clones, about 84% of them singletons. J was trimmed by 2 bases and V by 11 bases; bases with no gene match: 9. The CDR3 covers 15 residues. Germline values: CDR1 MDHEN, CDR2 SYDVKM. This sample was taken from a study of blood T cell repertoires in COVID-19. Sequenced: PBMCs or T cells enriched from blood (not recorded which). The sequence derives from a woman between 50 and 59 years old who had recovered from COVID-19. The chain carries TRBV28 and TRBJ2-6; 7 positions agree with TRBD2. CDR3: CAVRGGSTGANVLTF. CDR3 coding DNA: TGTGCCGTTCGAGGCGGGAGCACTGGGGCCAACGTCCTGACTTTC.